This note documents a single T cell receptor beta chain sequence. Its antigen is still unknown. Trimming at V came to 1 base and at J to 7 bases, leaving 4 bases not matched to a gene. The CDR3 loop spans 14 amino acids. Looked up from germline, CDR1 is LNHDA and CDR2 is SQIVND (reference sequence). Sample time point: pretreatment peripheral blood. The study enrolled patients with locally advanced or metastatic urothelial carcinoma. This specimen comes from a study of PD-L1 blockade in urothelial cancer. Study in general: Around 2014 therapy began: atezolizumab 1,200 mg intravenously every 3 weeks. Blood was subjected to analysis at 3 weeks (second dose) and 6 weeks following treatment start. Study-wide points: Durable benefit was linked to greater 3-week expansion of tumor-associated blood clones.

Using immunoSEQ multiplex PCR, the repertoire was profiled, and TCRdb retains in-frame clones only, with some absent. The sample records about 55,000 clones, about 68% being singletons. Source: PBMCs, taken around atezolizumab (anti-PD-L1) treatment. The V call is TRBV19, the J call TRBJ1-2; 9 bases map to TRBD1. This TCR was sampled from a man between 65 and 85 years old with urothelial cancer. The CDR3 nucleotides read TGTGCCAGTAGTATAGTAGGGGACAGGGCTGGCTACACCTTC. This sequence encodes CASSIVGDRAGYTF. Combining the CDR3 with reference TRBV19 and TRBJ1-2 gives the whole variable domain DGGITQSPKYLFRKEGQNVTLSCEQNLNHDAMYWYRQDPGQGLRLIYYSQIVNDFQKGDIAEGYSVSREKKESFPLTVTSAQKNPTAFYLCASSIVGDRAGYTFGSGTRLTVV.